The entry that follows covers one TCR beta chain sequence. Donors were nominally healthy when sampled, though unrecorded immune exposures were likely. Primers for the PCR totalled 60 Vbeta and 13 Jbeta. The data were produced by immunoSEQ multiplex PCR, yet TCRdb's version contains in-frame clones alone and is incomplete. The repertoire holds nearly 200,000 clones, with roughly four fifths as singletons. The data are from a study of cytomegalovirus exposure and HLA in healthy donors. This CDR3 region has 14 residues. CDR1 MNHEY and CDR2 SMNVEV come from the germline V gene (reference sequence). V shed 6 bases and J shed 4 bases, with 16 bases lying between them.

The sequenced sample consisted of PBMCs. This receptor was identified in a woman in her forties or fifties in good health and CMV-seropositive. This sequence joins TRBV27 and TRBJ2-7; D ambiguous. The DNA for the CDR3 is TGTGCCAGCAGCTCCCATCGGGTGGCGTACGAGCAGTACTTC. As protein: CASSSHRVAYEQYF.